The rows below give T cell receptor beta chains drawn from one sample of a study of cytomegalovirus exposure and HLA in healthy donors. Some clones are missing from TCRdb's copy, which holds only in-frame ones; the method was immunoSEQ multiplex PCR. The table gives 100,000 to 150,000 clones; the top ten clones make up more than 0.9% of it. Sequenced: PBMCs. The receptors derive from a young man in good health and CMV-seronegative. CDR3s include the opening cysteine and the closing phenylalanine or tryptophan. A D gene is named only where the DNA matches it firmly.

TRBV4-1,TRBJ1-2,TRBD1,TGCGCCAGCAGCTCAGACAGGGGGCTCGACTATGGCTACACCTTC,CASSSDRGLDYGYTF
TRBV28,TRBJ2-7,TRBD1,TGTGCCAGCAGCCCGGTTGCGGACAGGGGCGCCTACGAGCAGTACTTC,CASSPVADRGAYEQYF
TRBV5-4,TRBJ1-6,-,TGTGCCAGCAGCTTGCGGGACACCTATTCACCCCTCCACTTT,CASSLRDTYSPLHF
TRBV5-8,TRBJ2-7,-,TGTGCCAGCAGCTTGGTGGGGGGAGACGAGCAGTACTTC,CASSLVGGDEQYF
TRBV7-8,TRBJ1-5,-,TGTGCCAGCAGCTTAGATCCCCACCTACCAGGGCCTTTTAGCAATCAGCCCCAGCATTTT,CASSLDPHLPGPFSNQPQHF
TRBV15,TRBJ2-5,-,TGTGCCACCAGCAGAGATAATCATCAGCAAGAGACCCAGTACTTC,CATSRDNHQQETQYF
TRBV7-8,TRBJ2-3,-,TGTGCCAGCAGCTTAGTTAGCCTCACAACCCCGCAGTATTTT,CASSLVSLTTPQYF
TRBV15,TRBJ2-3,TRBD2,TGTGCCACCAGCAGACCCGGGACTACCACAGATACGCAGTATTTT,CATSRPGTTTDTQYF
TRBV7-9,TRBJ1-2,TRBD1,TGTGCCAGCAGCACAGGGACAGGGATTAACTATGGCTACACCTTC,CASSTGTGINYGYTF
TRBV29-1,TRBJ2-2,-,TGCAGCGTAATCCCCCGGGATCACGAAGACACCGGGGAGCTGTTTTTT,CSVIPRDHEDTGELFF
TRBV6-1,TRBJ2-7,TRBD1,TGTGCCAGCAGGGGACAGCCCTACGAGCAGTACTTC,CASRGQPYEQYF
TRBV20-1,TRBJ2-7,-,TGCAGTGCCGAAATCGGAGACGAGCAGTACTTC,CSAEIGDEQYF
TRBV6-1,TRBJ2-4,TRBD2,TGTGCCAGCAGGCTAGCGGGAAGGGTGAAAAACATTCAGTACTTC,CASRLAGRVKNIQYF
TRBV18,TRBJ2-1,-,TGTGCCAGCTCACCACCGGTGGTGAGCTCCTACAATGAGCAGTTCTTC,CASSPPVVSSYNEQFF
TRBV18,TRBJ2-7,TRBD1,TGTGCCAGCTCACCACTAGGGGGCAGGGGCTACGAGCAGTACTTC,CASSPLGGRGYEQYF
TRBV4-1,TRBJ1-4,-,TGCGCCAGCAGCCTCCGGGACAACAATGAAAAACTGTTTTTT,CASSLRDNNEKLFF
TRBV27,TRBJ1-5,TRBD1,TGTGCCAGCAGTACTCGGGCAGGGGGCCTACTGCGGCATCAGCCCCAGCATTTT,CASSTRAGGLLRHQPQHF
TRBV29-1,TRBJ2-7,TRBD1,TGCAGCGTTGGGGGACAGGGCTACGAGCAGTACTTC,CSVGGQGYEQYF
TRBV5-8,TRBJ1-4,-,TGTGCCAGCAGCCCTGACATCCCAACTAATGAAAAACTGTTTTTT,CASSPDIPTNEKLFF
TRBV4-1,TRBJ2-7,-,TGCGCCAGCAGCCCCCTAATCTCCTACGAGCAGTACTTC,CASSPLISYEQYF
TRBV11-2,TRBJ2-7,TRBD2,TGTGCCAGCAGCTCACTCACTAGCGCACACTCCTACGAGCAGTACTTC,CASSSLTSAHSYEQYF
TRBV5-6,TRBJ2-7,-,TGTGCCAGCAGCTTCGTCTCCGAGCAGTACTTC,CASSFVSEQYF
TRBV28,TRBJ1-5,TRBD1,TGTGCCAGCAGCAATGAGAGACAGGGGAATCAGCCCCAGCATTTT,CASSNERQGNQPQHF
TRBV2,TRBJ2-7,TRBD1,TGTGCCAGCTTTCCGGGGACAGGGGGACTCGAGCAGTACTTC,CASFPGTGGLEQYF
TRBV4-1,TRBJ2-4,-,TGCGCCAGCAGCCAATTAGGGCAACCCGGCGGGGCCCAACGGGGGAACATTCAGTACTTC,CASSQLGQPGGAQRGNIQYF
TRBV6-1,TRBJ1-1,TRBD1,TGTGCCAGCAGTACTCGACAGGGATATGAAGCTTTCTTT,CASSTRQGYEAFF
TRBV7-9,TRBJ1-1,-,TGTGCCAGCAGCTTACTTATCACTGAAGCTTTCTTT,CASSLLITEAFF
TRBV7-6,TRBJ1-1,-,TGTGCCAGCAGCCGGTACCAGAACACTGAAGCTTTCTTT,CASSRYQNTEAFF
TRBV27,TRBJ2-7,-,TGTGCCAGCAGTAAACCTGGTGCGGCAGGGAATGAGCAGTACTTC,CASSKPGAAGNEQYF
TRBV18,TRBJ2-5,-,TGTGCCAGCTCACTGCAGGCCAGGGGAGAGACCCAGTACTTC,CASSLQARGETQYF
TRBV30,TRBJ2-7,-,TGTGCCTGGAGTCGGCAGGGGCGAGACGAGCAGTACTTC,CAWSRQGRDEQYF
TRBV5-1,TRBJ2-7,TRBD1,TGCGCCAGCAGCCCCCGGGACAGGAAAGCACACGAGCAGTACTTC,CASSPRDRKAHEQYF
TRBV27,TRBJ1-2,TRBD1,TGTGCCAGCAGATCCCAGGGGGCGTGGAACTATGGCTACACCTTC,CASRSQGAWNYGYTF
TRBV7-9,TRBJ2-2,TRBD2,TGTGCCAGCAGCTTAGTAGCGGGAGACACCGGGGAGCTGTTTTTT,CASSLVAGDTGELFF
TRBV7-9,TRBJ1-1,TRBD1,TGTGCCAGCAGCTTGGGACAGGGGGCTCGGAAGAACACTGAAGCTTTCTTT,CASSLGQGARKNTEAFF
TRBV27,TRBJ1-1,-,TGTGCCAGCAGTTTAGGGGAGGGTTTTCGGACTGAAGCTTTCTTT,CASSLGEGFRTEAFF
TRBV28,TRBJ2-2,-,TGTGCCAGCAGGTCCCAGTCCCCCGGGGAGCTGTTTTTT,CASRSQSPGELFF
TRBV5-6,TRBJ1-4,TRBD1,TGTGCCAGCAGCTTGGCAGGGGGCCTTCCAACTAATGAAAAACTGTTTTTT,CASSLAGGLPTNEKLFF
TRBV27,TRBJ2-7,TRBD1,TGTGCCAGCCGGCACAGGGGGCCTTCCGAGCAGTACTTC,CASRHRGPSEQYF
TRBV28,TRBJ2-7,TRBD2,TGTGCCAGCGTCTTAACCGGACTAGCGGGAGGATACGAGCAGTACTTC,CASVLTGLAGGYEQYF
TRBV15,TRBJ1-6,TRBD1,TGTGCCACCAGCAGAGATCCGCAGGGGGGCGGTTCACCCCTCCACTTT,CATSRDPQGGGSPLHF
TRBV19,TRBJ1-3,-,TGTGCCTCGAAGGAGGTATCTGGAAACATCATATATTTT,CASKEVSGNIIYF
TRBV5-1,TRBJ2-7,TRBD1,TGCGCCAGCAGCCCGGGGACAGGCAGGAGCTCCTACGAGCAGTACTTC,CASSPGTGRSSYEQYF
TRBV25-1,TRBJ2-7,-,TGTGCCAGCAGATCGACTGAATACGAGCAGTACTTC,CASRSTEYEQYF
TRBV9,TRBJ2-1,-,TGTGCCAGCAGCCCAATCGTAAGGGGCAATGAGCAGTTCTTC,CASSPIVRGNEQFF
TRBV5-6,TRBJ1-1,-,TGTGCCAGCAGCTTCGTTACAGCCATGAACACTGAAGCTTTCTTT,CASSFVTAMNTEAFF
TRBV19,TRBJ1-5,TRBD1,TGTGCCAGTAGTATCGGACAGGGGGTAAGTCAGCCCCAGCATTTT,CASSIGQGVSQPQHF
TRBV27,TRBJ2-1,TRBD1,TGTGCCAGCAGTGTCGGGACAGGGGTGAGTAATGAGCAGTTCTTC,CASSVGTGVSNEQFF
TRBV6-1,TRBJ2-2,-,TGTGCCAGCAGTGAAAGACCAGGGCCCACCGGGGAGCTGTTTTTT,CASSERPGPTGELFF
TRBV7-3,TRBJ1-1,TRBD1,TGTGCCAGCAGCTCACAGGGGGTTGGATTAGCTTTCTTT,CASSSQGVGLAFF
TRBV27,TRBJ1-1,-,TGTGCCAGCAGGTCGTATAGTAGCGGCGACGGATCACCTTACACTGAAGCTTTCTTT,CASRSYSSGDGSPYTEAFF
TRBV10-3,TRBJ1-5,TRBD1,TGTGCCATCAGTGCGGGGACAGGGGTTGGTCAGCCCCAGCATTTT,CAISAGTGVGQPQHF
TRBV4-1,TRBJ2-2,-,TGCGCCAGCAGCCAGACTTTGGGAGGTGTCGGGGAGCTGTTTTTT,CASSQTLGGVGELFF
TRBV7-2,TRBJ2-5,TRBD2,TGTGCCAGCAGGAGAGGGACTAGCGCAGAGACCCAGTACTTC,CASRRGTSAETQYF